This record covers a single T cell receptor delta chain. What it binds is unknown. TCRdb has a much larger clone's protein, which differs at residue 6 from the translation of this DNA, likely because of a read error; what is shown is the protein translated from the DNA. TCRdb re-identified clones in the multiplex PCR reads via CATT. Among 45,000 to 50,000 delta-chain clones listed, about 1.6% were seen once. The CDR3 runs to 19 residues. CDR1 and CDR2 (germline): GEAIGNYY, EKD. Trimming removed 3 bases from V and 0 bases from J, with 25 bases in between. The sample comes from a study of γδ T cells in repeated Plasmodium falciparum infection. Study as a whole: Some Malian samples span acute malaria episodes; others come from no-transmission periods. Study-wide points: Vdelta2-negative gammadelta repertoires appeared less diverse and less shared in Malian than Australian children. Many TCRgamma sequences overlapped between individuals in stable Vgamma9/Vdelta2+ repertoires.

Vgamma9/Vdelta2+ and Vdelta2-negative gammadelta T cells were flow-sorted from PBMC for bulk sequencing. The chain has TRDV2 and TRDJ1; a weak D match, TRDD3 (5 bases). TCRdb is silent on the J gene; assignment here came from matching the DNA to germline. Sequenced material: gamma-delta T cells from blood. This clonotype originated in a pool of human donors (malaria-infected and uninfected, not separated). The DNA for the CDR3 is TGTGCCTGTGACGCCCCATACGAGGAGGTGCAGGGGTACACCGATAAACTCATCTTT. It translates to CACDAPYEEVQGYTDKLIF.